The rows below give T cell receptor beta chains drawn from one sample of a study of cytomegalovirus exposure and HLA in healthy donors. Profiling relied on immunoSEQ multiplex PCR, and the TCRdb table lists in-frame clones only, not all of them. The data contain some 250,000 clones, over 70% of them seen just once; the ten biggest clones take up roughly 7.4%. The sample comprised PBMCs. The receptors here all came from a woman in her sixties or seventies in good health and CMV-seropositive. Each CDR3 is given with its conserved first and last residue. The order of the fields is D gene, J gene, clone size, V gene, CDR3 DNA, CDR3 protein. D genes are given only for firm matches. Clone size is stated in some rows and not others, as once, few, many or a class when expanded.

TRBD1 | TRBJ2-1 | - | TRBV4-2 | TGTGCCAGCAGCCAAGGCCCCGGGACAGACCTAAATGAGCAGTTCTTC | CASSQGPGTDLNEQFF
- | TRBJ2-2 | - | TRBV19 | TGTGCCAGTAGTATAGACTCCTATGCGAACACCGGGGAGCTGTTTTTT | CASSIDSYANTGELFF
- | TRBJ1-1 | - | TRBV4-1 | TGCGCCAGCAGCCAGACCGGACTTCGTACTGAAGCTTTCTTT | CASSQTGLRTEAFF
TRBD1 | TRBJ2-1 | - | TRBV5-1 | TGCGCCAGCAGTACACAGGGGGCGGTGGATGAGCAGTTCTTC | CASSTQGAVDEQFF
- | TRBJ1-2 | - | TRBV25-1 | TGTGCCAGCAGTGTCGGGGGACGCTCCTATGGCTACACCTTC | CASSVGGRSYGYTF
- | TRBJ2-6 | - | TRBV7-7 | TGTGCCAGCAGCCCCACGGGACATTCGGTGGCCAACGTCCTGACTTTC | CASSPTGHSVANVLTF
- | TRBJ1-3 | - | TRBV4-1 | TGCGCCAGCAGCCAAGTCGAGGCCTCTGGAAACACCATATATTTT | CASSQVEASGNTIYF
TRBD1 | TRBJ1-1 | - | TRBV19 | TGTGCCAGTAGTATAGGGGCAGGGGGGACTGAAGCTTTCTTT | CASSIGAGGTEAFF
- | TRBJ2-7 | - | TRBV5-1 | TGCGCCAGCAGCTCCAGGGGAAACTCCTACGAGCAGTACTTC | CASSSRGNSYEQYF
- | TRBJ2-5 | - | TRBV19 | TGTGCCAGTAGCCTCCGGGACTCACAAGAGACCCAGTACTTC | CASSLRDSQETQYF
- | TRBJ2-1 | - | TRBV7-2 | TGTGCCAGCAGCTCCAGCGGGCGGGGAAGCTCCTACAATGAGCAGTTCTTC | CASSSSGRGSSYNEQFF
TRBD1 | TRBJ1-5 | few | TRBV7-3 | TGTGCCAGCAGCTCCTATCCCCCGGATTCCGGGACAGGGGTTCAGCCCCAGCATTTT | CASSSYPPDSGTGVQPQHF
TRBD1 | TRBJ2-3 | - | TRBV5-1 | TGCGCCAGCAGCTTGACAGGGGGCTCGGCAGATACGCAGTATTTT | CASSLTGGSADTQYF
- | TRBJ2-7 | - | TRBV7-9 | TGTGCCAGCAGCGCGGGCCCAACACTAGTTGCCTACGAGCAGTACTTC | CASSAGPTLVAYEQYF
- | TRBJ1-2 | - | TRBV4-1 | TGCGCCAGCAGCCAAGAGACTAGGGCTAGCTATGGCTACACCTTC | CASSQETRASYGYTF
- | TRBJ2-3 | - | TRBV29-1 | TGCAGCGTTGAGGGGCAGGTCCTGGGTACGCAGTATTTT | CSVEGQVLGTQYF
- | TRBJ1-5 | - | TRBV5-8 | TGTGCCAGCAGCTTGAACGGGGGGGATCAGCCCCAGCATTTT | CASSLNGGDQPQHF
TRBD1 | TRBJ1-6 | - | TRBV6-5 | TGTGCCAGCAGGGACAGGGGTAATTCACCCCTCCACTTT | CASRDRGNSPLHF
- | TRBJ1-4 | - | TRBV5-1 | TGCGCCAGCAGCCTGAACCCCTGGGAGAATGAAAAACTGTTTTTT | CASSLNPWENEKLFF
- | TRBJ2-1 | - | TRBV6-1 | TGTGCCAGCAGTGAGCTTAGTATAGTTACCTACAATGAGCAGTTCTTC | CASSELSIVTYNEQFF
TRBD2 | TRBJ2-1 | - | TRBV2 | TGTGCCAGAGAGCGGGACCTTGCCTACAATGAGCAGTTCTTC | CARERDLAYNEQFF
TRBD2 | TRBJ2-3 | - | TRBV7-2 | TGTGCCAGCAGCTTCCTAGCGGGAGTCAAGGATACGCAGTATTTT | CASSFLAGVKDTQYF
TRBD1 | TRBJ2-2 | - | TRBV5-1 | TGCGCCAGCCGAGACAGGGACACCGGGGAGCTGTTTTTT | CASRDRDTGELFF
TRBD2 | TRBJ2-5 | - | TRBV5-6 | TGTGCCAGCAGCGTAGTAGCGGGAGGGGAGACCCAGTACTTC | CASSVVAGGETQYF
- | TRBJ1-2 | - | TRBV18 | TGTGCCAGCTCCACCCAGTTAGACAGCTATGGCTACACCTTC | CASSTQLDSYGYTF
- | TRBJ2-3 | few | TRBV6-1 | TGTGCCAGCAGTCCTACCGGGGATACGCAGTATTTT | CASSPTGDTQYF
- | TRBJ2-1 | - | TRBV6-5 | TGTGCCAGCAGTTTGCTTGGCGGTGAGCAGTTCTTC | CASSLLGGEQFF
TRBD1 | TRBJ2-7 | - | TRBV27 | TGTGCCACTTGGGACAGGGACGGCGGGCAGTACTTC | CATWDRDGGQYF
TRBD2 | TRBJ2-3 | few | TRBV5-1 | TGCGCCAGCAGCGCCCAAGCGGGAGTCCTCACAGATACGCAGTATTTT | CASSAQAGVLTDTQYF
- | TRBJ1-6 | - | TRBV5-1 | TGCGCCAGCAGCCCCCGGGACATTGGGAGATATGGCACCGGGAATTCACCCCTCCACTTT | CASSPRDIGRYGTGNSPLHF
- | TRBJ2-5 | - | TRBV7-9 | TGTTCCAGCAGCCTACACGGGAGACCTGGAGAGACCCAGTACTTC | CSSSLHGRPGETQYF
- | TRBJ2-5 | - | TRBV30 | TGTGCCTGGGAGGGGGGGGAACAAGAGACCCAGTACTTC | CAWEGGEQETQYF
- | TRBJ1-1 | - | TRBV7-3 | TGTGCCAGCAGCTTATCCCCCGACACTGAAGCTTTCTTT | CASSLSPDTEAFF
- | TRBJ1-2 | - | TRBV5-1 | TGCGCCAGCAGCTTGGCCGGGTCGAACTATGGCTACACCTTC | CASSLAGSNYGYTF
TRBD1 | TRBJ2-3 | - | TRBV6-4 | TGTGCCAGCAGAAGGACAGGTTACACAGATACGCAGTATTTT | CASRRTGYTDTQYF
- | TRBJ1-3 | few | TRBV2 | TGTGCCAGCAAGACGCAGGGTGCCACGGGAAACACCATATATTTT | CASKTQGATGNTIYF
- | TRBJ2-6 | many | TRBV6-1 | TGTGCCAGCAGTGCTGGACTCAACTCTGGGGCCAACGTCCTGACTTTC | CASSAGLNSGANVLTF
- | TRBJ1-3 | - | TRBV6-5 | TGTGCCACCTACCATGCGGGGGGGTCAGGAAACACCATATATTTT | CATYHAGGSGNTIYF
TRBD1 | TRBJ2-7 | - | TRBV7-6 | TGTGCCAGCAGCAAAGACAGGGACTACGAGCAGTACTTC | CASSKDRDYEQYF
- | TRBJ2-2 | - | TRBV21-1 | TGTGCCAGGAGTAAGTGGGCTAGCGGACACACCGGGGAGCTGTTTTTT | CARSKWASGHTGELFF